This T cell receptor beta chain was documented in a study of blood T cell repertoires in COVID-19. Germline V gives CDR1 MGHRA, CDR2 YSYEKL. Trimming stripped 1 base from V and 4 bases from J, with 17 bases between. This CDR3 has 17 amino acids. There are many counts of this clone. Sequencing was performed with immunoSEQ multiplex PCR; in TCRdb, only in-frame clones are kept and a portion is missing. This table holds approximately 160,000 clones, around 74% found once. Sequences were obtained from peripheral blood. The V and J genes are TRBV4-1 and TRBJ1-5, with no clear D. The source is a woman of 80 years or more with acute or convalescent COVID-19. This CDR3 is CASSQGVLGLFNQPQHF. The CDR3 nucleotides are TGCGCCAGCAGCCAAGGGGTGCTGGGCCTATTTAATCAGCCCCAGCATTTT.